Each of the 22 T cell receptor beta chains below was sequenced from the same sample in a study of T-cell memory formation after mild COVID-19. TCRdb independently ran MiXCR on the 5' RACE reads; one entry per CDR3 protein. The table records just over 350,000 distinct CDR3 sequences, approximately 14% of them present only once. The sequencing sample was made of PBMCs or a T cell subset sorted from them (not recorded which). The receptors were gathered from a man between 18 and 29 years old who had mild COVID-19 (a few samples of this study predate the infection). Cell type and time point are not known.

The chain links TRBV5-1 to TRBJ1-1, with 11 bases identical to TRBD1. V gave up 1 base and J gave up 5 bases; unmatched junction bases: 4. Germline lookup yields CDR1 SGHRS and CDR2 YFSETQ. CDR3 size: 15 residues. For the CDR3, the DNA is TGCGCCAGCAGCTTGAGAGGGACAGGGGGGACTGAAGCTTTCTTT. Translation gives CASSLRGTGGTEAFF. The variable domain in full, completed from reference TRBV5-1 and TRBJ1-1, reads KAGVTQTPRYLIKTRGQQVTLSCSPISGHRSVSWYQQTPGQGLQFLFEYFSETQRNKGNFPGRFSGRQFSNSRSEMNVSTLELGDSALYLCASSLRGTGGTEAFFGQGTRLTVV.

This chain uses TRBV7-2 with TRBJ2-7; 9 bases agree with TRBD2. J gave up 1 base and V 0 bases, and 13 bases lay outside the gene matches. The CDR3 is made up of 19 amino acids. Germline V CDR1 and CDR2: SGHTA, FQGNSA. The CDR3 reads CASSLAPSSGGSLSYEQYF. The CDR3 region has the DNA TGTGCCAGCAGCTTAGCGCCAAGTAGCGGGGGTAGCCTGTCCTACGAGCAGTACTTC.

This clonotype came up a few times. The chain employs TRBV12-3 or TRBV12-4 and TRBJ1-6; 8 positions agree with TRBD1. J lost 8 bases, V lost 3 bases, and 3 bases had no gene match. This CDR3 contains 14 residues. CDR3 sequence reads: CASSFQGADSPLHF. The CDR3 region has the DNA TGTGCCAGCAGTTTTCAGGGGGCGGATTCACCCCTCCACTTT.

DNA of the CDR3: TGTGCCACCAGTGATTCCACCTCGAGCCGACAGGCCTACGAGCAGTACGTC. Protein sequence: CATSDSTSSRQAYEQYV. The rearrangement links TRBV24-1 to TRBJ2-7; perhaps TRBD1 as D (6 bases). Germline CDR1 KGHDR, CDR2 SFDVKD. The CDR3 consists of 17 residues. Trimming removed 2 bases at V and 2 bases at J, with 18 bases between.

This sequence joins TRBV20-1 and TRBJ2-3, with 11 bases identical to TRBD2. V shed 5 bases, J shed 2 bases, and the junction held 6 bases outside the gene matches. This CDR3 is 15 amino acids long. Germline CDR1 is DFQATT and CDR2 is SNEGSKA (reference sequence). DNA for the CDR3: TGCAGTGCTGGGTCTAGCGGGGGGTACACAGATACGCAGTATTTT. This encodes CSAGSSGGYTDTQYF.

This clonotype was recorded a few times. This chain links TRBV19 with TRBJ1-4; D gene uncertain. The germline V gene encodes CDR1 LNHDA and CDR2 SQIVND (reference sequence). The germline V and J ends were trimmed by 4 bases and 4 bases, with 13 bases remaining between them. This CDR3 spans 15 amino acids. This CDR3 is CASSTPDTINEKLFF. The CDR3 region has the DNA TGTGCCAGTAGTACTCCCGACACGATTAATGAAAAACTGTTTTTT.

CDR3 sequence: CASSPLLRSRVDSNQPQHF. CDR3 coding DNA: TGCGCCAGCAGCCCCCTTTTGAGAAGCAGGGTGGATAGCAATCAGCCCCAGCATTTT. The V and J genes are TRBV4-1 and TRBJ1-5; maybe TRBD1 (5 bases). The CDR3 consists of 19 residues. V was shortened by 4 bases and J by 0 bases, with 22 bases between the two germline ends. Per the germline V gene, CDR1 is MGHRA and CDR2 is YSYEKL.

This clonotype was seen ten or more times. The chain uses TRBV5-6 and TRBJ2-1, with no clear D. The germline CDR1 and CDR2 sequences are SGHDT and YYEEEE. V was clipped by 0 bases and J by 0 bases, with 7 bases between them. There are 15 residues in the CDR3. The CDR3 here is CASSLGLLSYNEQFF. Here the CDR3 DNA reads TGTGCCAGCAGCTTGGGGCTTCTCTCCTACAATGAGCAGTTCTTC.

This chain uses TRBV5-4 with TRBJ1-5; D ambiguous. Germline assignment: CDR1 SGHNT and CDR2 YYREEE (reference sequence). CDR3 length equals 17 residues. Between the trimmed V and J ends, which lost 0 bases and 5 bases, there was a span of 18 bases. CDR3 loop: CASSLGPLRQFDQPQHF. CDR3 coding DNA: TGTGCCAGCAGCTTGGGCCCCTTGAGGCAATTCGATCAGCCCCAGCATTTT.

This clonotype was counted between two and nine times. The V call is TRBV6-5, the J call TRBJ1-3, with D unclear. V lost 0 bases to trimming and J lost 4 bases, with 13 bases between them. The germline CDR1 and CDR2 sequences are MNHEY and SVGAGI. The CDR3 extends over 16 amino acids. The CDR3 is CASSYSSHAGGNTIYF. As DNA, the CDR3 is TGTGCCAGCAGTTACTCATCTCATGCAGGAGGAAACACCATATATTTT.

The V gene is TRBV4-3, the J gene TRBJ1-2; 7 positions match TRBD1. Germline V gene lookup returns CDR1 LGHNA and CDR2 YSLEER. The CDR3 runs to 14 residues. Unmatched junction bases numbered 11, after V lost 3 bases and J lost 10 bases. As DNA, the CDR3 is TGCGCCAGCAGCCAGGGAGACAGGGTCCCAGTCTACACCTTC. It codes for CASSQGDRVPVYTF.

This clonotype was picked up many times. The genes are TRBV6-1 and TRBJ1-2; D ambiguous. Trimming stripped 1 base from V and 4 bases from J, with 10 bases between. This CDR3 is 14 amino acids long. Germline CDR1 reads MNHNS; CDR2 reads SASEGT. The CDR3 DNA sequence: TGTGCCAGCAGTGAAGGCGCCACTAGCTATGGCTACACCTTC. Its protein is CASSEGATSYGYTF.

The V and J genes are TRBV12-3 or TRBV12-4 and TRBJ1-1; D remains unclear. V dropped 1 base and J dropped 4 bases, with 16 bases sitting between them. The length of the CDR3 is 16 residues. CDR3 in amino acids: CASSLGVSGLSTEAFF. The CDR3 nucleotides are TGTGCCAGCAGTTTAGGTGTTTCGGGGTTGAGCACTGAAGCTTTCTTT.

This clonotype was seen more than once but under ten times. This chain uses TRBV7-6 with TRBJ2-7; D call uncertain. Trimming removed 0 bases from V and 2 bases from J, with 11 bases in between. The length of the CDR3 is 15 residues. Germline V gene data show CDR1 as SGHVS and CDR2 as FNYEAQ. The CDR3, as DNA: TGTGCCAGCAGCTTAGCGTACGGGCCAACCTACGAGCAGTACTTC. This codes for CASSLAYGPTYEQYF.

V is TRBV5-1 and J is TRBJ2-7, with D perhaps TRBD2 (5 bases). Per germline, CDR1 SGHRS and CDR2 YFSETQ. The CDR3 has 13 amino acids. Trimming took 2 bases from V and 4 from J, leaving 10 bases between them. The CDR3 DNA reads as TGCGCCAGCAGCTTCGCGACTACTTACGAGCAGTACTTC. Translating gives CASSFATTYEQYF.

The CDR3 loop reads CASRLGGTDTQYF. DNA of the CDR3: TGTGCCAGCAGACTGGGTGGTACAGATACGCAGTATTTT. The chain employs TRBV12-3 or TRBV12-4 and TRBJ2-3, with D unresolved. The CDR3 spans 13 residues. Trimming took 6 bases from V and 3 from J, leaving 10 bases between them.

This sequence joins TRBV15 and TRBJ2-1, with D unclear. The germline V gene has CDR1 LNHNV and CDR2 YYDKDF (reference sequence). The CDR3 spans 12 residues. V was cut by 3 bases and J by 5 bases, with 5 bases left in between. The CDR3 nucleotides read TGTGCCACCAGCAGGTTCAACAATGAGCAGTTCTTC. It yields the protein CATSRFNNEQFF.

This clonotype was observed at least ten times. J is TRBJ1-1 and V is TRBV5-6; 9 nucleotides match TRBD1. With 3 bases clipped from V and 0 bases from J, the junction kept 9 bases outside the gene matches. CDR3 length: 17 amino acids. Germline V gene lookup returns CDR1 SGHDT and CDR2 YYEEEE. This CDR3 is CASSSAGQGRMNTEAFF. The CDR3 DNA follows: TGTGCCAGCAGCTCGGCCGGACAGGGGAGGATGAACACTGAAGCTTTCTTT.

The chain links TRBV24-1 to TRBJ2-1; 9 bases are a match to TRBD1. The CDR3 consists of 18 residues. Germline lookup yields CDR1 KGHDR and CDR2 SFDVKD. V lost 5 bases to trimming and J lost 4 bases; unmatched junction nucleotides: 14. CDR3 in DNA: TGTGCCACCAGTGGGAGGGACAGGGAGACGTCTTCATACAATGAGCAGTTCTTC. This gives the protein CATSGRDRETSSYNEQFF.

V gene TRBV5-1 combines with J gene TRBJ2-2, with D tentatively TRBD1 (5 bases). CDR1 is SGHRS and CDR2 is YFSETQ in the germline V gene. The CDR3 runs to 13 residues. Trimming took off 6 bases at V and 4 bases at J, with 10 bases between the two ends. Written as DNA, the CDR3 is TGCGCCAGCACCTACCAGGGCACCGGGGAGCTGTTTTTT. Protein product: CASTYQGTGELFF.

In its sample, this clonotype was seen a few times. V is TRBV18 and J is TRBJ1-1; no clear D gene. V lost 4 bases to trimming and J lost 4 bases, with 13 bases between them. This CDR3 has 14 residues. Germline V gives CDR1 KGHSH, CDR2 LQKENI. This CDR3 reads CASSLAQVGTEAFF. CDR3 coding DNA: TGTGCCAGCTCACTGGCCCAGGTGGGCACTGAAGCTTTCTTT.

This clonotype was seen a handful of times. The rearrangement joins TRBV7-3 to TRBJ1-2; 9 nucleotides match TRBD1. Germline CDR1 reads SGHTA; CDR2 reads FQGTGA. The CDR3 extends over 14 amino acids. J lost 8 bases, V lost 1 base, and 5 bases had no gene match. The CDR3 bases are TGTGCCAGCAGCTTAAACAGGGGGCAAGGAGGCTACACCTTC. Its translation is CASSLNRGQGGYTF.